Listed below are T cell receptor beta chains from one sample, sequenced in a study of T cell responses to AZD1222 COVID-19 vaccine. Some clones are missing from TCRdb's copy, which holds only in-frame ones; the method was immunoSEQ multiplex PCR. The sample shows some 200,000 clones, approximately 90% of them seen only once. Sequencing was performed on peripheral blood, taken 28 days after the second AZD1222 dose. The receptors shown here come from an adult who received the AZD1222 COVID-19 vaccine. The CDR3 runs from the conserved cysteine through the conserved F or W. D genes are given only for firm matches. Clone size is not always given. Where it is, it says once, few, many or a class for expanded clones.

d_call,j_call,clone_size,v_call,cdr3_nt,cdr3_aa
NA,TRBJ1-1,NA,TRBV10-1,TGCGCCAGCAAGCCGGACATGAACACTGAAGCTTTCTTT,CASKPDMNTEAFF
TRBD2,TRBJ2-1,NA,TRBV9,TGTGCCAGCAGTTTCGGACTAGCGGGAGGGTCCGAGCAGTTCTTC,CASSFGLAGGSEQFF
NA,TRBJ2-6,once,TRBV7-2,TGTGCCAGCAGCTTAAATCAGGTCTCTGGGGCCAACGTCCTGACTTTC,CASSLNQVSGANVLTF
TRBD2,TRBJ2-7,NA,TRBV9,TGTGCCAGCAGCGCAGAACTAGCGGCAGGCCGGGGCGAGCAGTACTTC,CASSAELAAGRGEQYF
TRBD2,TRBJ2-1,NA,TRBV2,TGTGCCAGCAGTGTCATTGGACTAGCGGCCAGCAGGCAGTTCTTC,CASSVIGLAASRQFF
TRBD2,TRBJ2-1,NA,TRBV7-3,TGTGCCAGCAGCTTAAGGCCAGCGGGAGGGCCTGAGCAGTTCTTC,CASSLRPAGGPEQFF
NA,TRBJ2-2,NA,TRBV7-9,TGTGCCAGCAGCCAGGGACGGAACACCGGGGAGCTGTTTTTT,CASSQGRNTGELFF
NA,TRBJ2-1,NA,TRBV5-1,TGCGCCAGCAGCTTGGGGACCTTAGCGCGGTACAATGAGCAGTTCTTC,CASSLGTLARYNEQFF
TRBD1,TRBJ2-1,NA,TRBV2,TGTGCCAGCAGAGGCGACAGGGCGACCAATGAGCAGTTCTTC,CASRGDRATNEQFF
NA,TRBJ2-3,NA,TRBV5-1,TGCGCCAGCCGTTTGGGCGCTAGCACAGATACGCAGTATTTT,CASRLGASTDTQYF
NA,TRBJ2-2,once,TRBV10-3,TGTGCCATCAGCGCTCCATCAGGGGGGAGCGCCGGGGAGCTGTTTTTT,CAISAPSGGSAGELFF
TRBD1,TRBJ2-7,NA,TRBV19,TGTGCCAGTAGCCCGGGACAGGGGAGCGCCTACGAGCAGTACTTC,CASSPGQGSAYEQYF
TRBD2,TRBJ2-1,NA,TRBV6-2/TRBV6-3,TGTGCCAGCAGTTACGGACTAGCCAACAATGAGCAGTTCTTC,CASSYGLANNEQFF
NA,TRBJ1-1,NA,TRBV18,TGTGCCAGCTCACCACCAGGGGCGGGCACTGAAGCTTTCTTT,CASSPPGAGTEAFF
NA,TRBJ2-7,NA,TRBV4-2,TGTGCCAGCAGCCAAGATGGGTACGAGCAGTACTTC,CASSQDGYEQYF
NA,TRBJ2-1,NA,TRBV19,TGTGCCAGTAAGGGGGAAGTGGGCCACTACAATGAGCAGTTCTTC,CASKGEVGHYNEQFF
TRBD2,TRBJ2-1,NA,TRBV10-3,TGTGCCATCAGTGTAACCGGGACTAGCGGGGTCTTTGAGCAGTTCTTC,CAISVTGTSGVFEQFF